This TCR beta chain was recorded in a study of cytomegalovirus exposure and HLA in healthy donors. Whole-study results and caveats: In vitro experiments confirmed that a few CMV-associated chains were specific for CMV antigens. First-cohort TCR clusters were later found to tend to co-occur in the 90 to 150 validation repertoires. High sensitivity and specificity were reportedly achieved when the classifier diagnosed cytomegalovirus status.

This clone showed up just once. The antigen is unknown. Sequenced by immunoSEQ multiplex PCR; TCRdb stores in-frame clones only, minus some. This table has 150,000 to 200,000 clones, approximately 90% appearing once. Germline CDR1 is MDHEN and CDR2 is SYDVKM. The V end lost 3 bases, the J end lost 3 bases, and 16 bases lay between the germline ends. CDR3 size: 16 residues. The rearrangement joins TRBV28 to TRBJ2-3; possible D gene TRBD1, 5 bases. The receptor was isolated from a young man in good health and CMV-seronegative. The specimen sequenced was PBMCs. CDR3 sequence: CASSLRRAKGTDTQYF. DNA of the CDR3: TGTGCCAGCAGTTTGCGCAGGGCAAAGGGGACAGATACGCAGTATTTT.